This is a list of T cell receptor beta chains from one sample in a study of T cells in Graves' hyperthyroidism and ophthalmopathy. Each CDR3 protein gets one entry after TCRdb re-called the multiplex PCR reads with MiXCR. The sample shows fewer than 650,000 distinct CDR3 sequences, roughly 15% of them seen only once. Sequencing input: blood. The receptors were gathered from a woman in her thirties or forties with Graves' ophthalmopathy. CDR3s include the opening cysteine and the closing phenylalanine or tryptophan. D genes are given only for firm matches. Rows may omit the clone size; those that give it use once, few, many or a size class.

CDR3: CASSLQGKTGELFF
DNA: TGTGCCAGCAGTTTGCAGGGGAAAACCGGGGAGCTGTTTTTT
V: TRBV12-3/TRBV12-4
D: .
J: TRBJ2-2
size: many

CDR3: CASGFANTGELFF
DNA: TGTGCTAGTGGTTTCGCGAACACCGGGGAGCTGTTTTTT
V: TRBV12-5
D: .
J: TRBJ2-2
size: few

CDR3: CASSIVGSSYEQYF
DNA: TGTGCCAGTAGTATAGTTGGGTCGTCCTACGAGCAGTACTTC
V: TRBV19
D: .
J: TRBJ2-7
size: many

CDR3: CASSLKAGNYEQYF
DNA: TGTGCCAGCAGCTTAAAGGCCGGAAACTACGAGCAGTACTTC
V: TRBV7-9
D: .
J: TRBJ2-7
size: few

CDR3: CSANSVSTGELFF
DNA: TGCAGTGCAAATAGCGTAAGCACCGGGGAGCTGTTTTTT
V: TRBV20-1
D: .
J: TRBJ2-2
size: few

CDR3: CASSWTGGESYEQYF
DNA: TGTGCCAGCAGCTGGACAGGGGGCGAGTCCTACGAGCAGTACTTC
V: TRBV5-5
D: TRBD1
J: TRBJ2-7
size: few

CDR3: CAWSGTGMYGYTF
DNA: TGTGCCTGGAGTGGAACAGGGATGTATGGCTACACCTTC
V: TRBV30
D: .
J: TRBJ1-2
size: .

CDR3: CASSHPGQAYEQYF
DNA: TGTGCCAGCAGTCACCCGGGACAAGCCTACGAGCAGTACTTC
V: TRBV12-3/TRBV12-4
D: .
J: TRBJ2-7
size: few

CDR3: CASSQSTHNQPQHF
DNA: TGTGCCAGCAGCCAATCCACGCACAATCAGCCCCAGCATTTT
V: TRBV11-2
D: .
J: TRBJ1-5
size: .

CDR3: CASTLRGYQETQYF
DNA: TGTGCCAGCACCCTAAGGGGGTACCAAGAGACCCAGTACTTC
V: TRBV12-3/TRBV12-4
D: .
J: TRBJ2-5
size: once

CDR3: CASTWGFYSNQPQHF
DNA: TGTGCCAGCACTTGGGGATTTTATAGCAATCAGCCCCAGCATTTT
V: TRBV3-1
D: .
J: TRBJ1-5
size: few

CDR3: CASSLRPGGTGAEAFF
DNA: TGCGCCAGCAGTCTAAGGCCGGGAGGAACTGGAGCTGAAGCTTTCTTT
V: TRBV5-1
D: .
J: TRBJ1-1
size: .

CDR3: CASSQEGLAGPAVYEQYF
DNA: TGTGCCAGCAGCCAAGAGGGACTAGCGGGACCGGCCGTCTACGAGCAGTACTTC
V: TRBV4-2
D: TRBD2
J: TRBJ2-7
size: few

CDR3: CASTLGRYGYTF
DNA: TGTGCCAGCACCCTTGGAAGATATGGCTACACCTTC
V: TRBV12-3/TRBV12-4
D: .
J: TRBJ1-2
size: few

CDR3: CATSGGARVNYGYTF
DNA: TGTGCCACCAGTGGTGGGGCACGCGTCAACTATGGCTACACCTTC
V: TRBV24-1
D: .
J: TRBJ1-2
size: many

CDR3: CASNRQGRTEAFF
DNA: TGTGCCAGCAACCGACAGGGTCGGACTGAAGCTTTCTTT
V: TRBV6-5
D: TRBD1
J: TRBJ1-1
size: many

CDR3: CASRPSLAGVETQYF
DNA: TGTGCCAGCAGGCCCTCCCTAGCGGGAGTTGAGACCCAGTACTTC
V: TRBV6-2/TRBV6-3
D: TRBD2
J: TRBJ2-5
size: many

CDR3: CSASDAGTGELFF
DNA: TGCAGTGCTAGCGACGCTGGCACCGGGGAGCTGTTTTTT
V: TRBV20-1
D: .
J: TRBJ2-2
size: many

CDR3: CATSRDISAYEQYF
DNA: TGTGCCACCAGCAGAGATATTAGCGCCTACGAGCAGTACTTC
V: TRBV15
D: .
J: TRBJ2-7
size: many

CDR3: CASSSNPSDGYTF
DNA: TGTGCCAGCAGCTCGAACCCATCGGATGGCTACACCTTC
V: TRBV13
D: .
J: TRBJ1-2
size: few

CDR3: CASSSGLAEKQETQYF
DNA: TGTGCCAGCAGTTCGGGACTAGCGGAAAAGCAAGAGACCCAGTACTTC
V: TRBV12-3/TRBV12-4
D: TRBD2
J: TRBJ2-5
size: many

CDR3: CASSQVPGPAAFF
DNA: TGTGCCAGCAGCCAAGTACCGGGCCCGGCAGCTTTCTTT
V: TRBV11-3
D: .
J: TRBJ1-1
size: many

CDR3: CASMMGLQETQYF
DNA: TGTGCCAGCATGATGGGACTGCAAGAGACCCAGTACTTC
V: TRBV6-1
D: .
J: TRBJ2-5
size: many

CDR3: CASSHWEGSTEAFF
DNA: TGTGCCAGCAGCCACTGGGAAGGGAGCACTGAAGCTTTCTTT
V: TRBV3-1
D: .
J: TRBJ1-1
size: many

CDR3: CASSSPGLAVEQYF
DNA: TGTGCCAGCAGCTCGCCGGGACTAGCGGTCGAGCAGTACTTC
V: TRBV7-2
D: TRBD2
J: TRBJ2-7
size: many

CDR3: CASSPSGRGNIQYF
DNA: TGTGCCAGCAGTCCTAGCGGGAGAGGGAACATTCAGTACTTC
V: TRBV6-2/TRBV6-3
D: TRBD2
J: TRBJ2-4
size: many

CDR3: CASRLGLSSTGELFF
DNA: TGTGCCAGCAGACTAGGACTTTCGAGCACCGGGGAGCTGTTTTTT
V: TRBV27
D: .
J: TRBJ2-2
size: .

CDR3: CSVVASQETQYF
DNA: TGCAGCGTTGTGGCCAGCCAAGAGACCCAGTACTTC
V: TRBV29-1
D: .
J: TRBJ2-5
size: many

CDR3: CASRHPSGKQYF
DNA: TGTGCCAGCAGACACCCCTCCGGGAAGCAGTACTTC
V: TRBV6-2/TRBV6-3
D: .
J: TRBJ2-7
size: many

CDR3: CASSSSGRFQETQYF
DNA: TGTGCCAGCAGCTCTAGCGGGAGGTTCCAAGAGACCCAGTACTTC
V: TRBV6-2/TRBV6-3
D: TRBD2
J: TRBJ2-5
size: .

CDR3: CASRLTTGGRQPQHF
DNA: TGTGCCAGCAGGTTAACTACAGGGGGCAGACAGCCCCAGCATTTT
V: TRBV28
D: TRBD1
J: TRBJ1-5
size: .

CDR3: CASSMGPRTETQYF
DNA: TGTGCCAGTAGTATGGGACCGCGGACAGAGACCCAGTACTTC
V: TRBV19
D: .
J: TRBJ2-5
size: many

CDR3: CASGLPLTRQGSNVLTF
DNA: TGTGCTAGTGGTTTGCCCTTAACCCGACAGGGGTCCAACGTCCTGACTTTC
V: TRBV12-5
D: TRBD1
J: TRBJ2-6
size: many

CDR3: CSARLLVGTSGDQTQYF
DNA: TGCAGTGCTAGGCTACTCGTAGGAACTAGCGGAGATCAGACCCAGTACTTC
V: TRBV20-1
D: TRBD2
J: TRBJ2-5
size: many

CDR3: CAISPATGEDYGYTF
DNA: TGTGCCATCAGTCCCGCGACAGGGGAGGACTATGGCTACACCTTC
V: TRBV10-3
D: TRBD1
J: TRBJ1-2
size: many

CDR3: CSVRTGGVVTEAFF
DNA: TGCAGCGTCCGGACAGGGGGCGTCGTCACTGAAGCTTTCTTT
V: TRBV29-1
D: TRBD1
J: TRBJ1-1
size: many

CDR3: CSVWRSAGDKDGYTF
DNA: TGCAGCGTTTGGAGGTCGGCAGGGGATAAAGATGGCTACACCTTC
V: TRBV29-1
D: .
J: TRBJ1-2
size: many

CDR3: CASPATGTYTEAFF
DNA: TGTGCCAGCCCAGCGACAGGGACGTACACTGAAGCTTTCTTT
V: TRBV6-1
D: TRBD1
J: TRBJ1-1
size: many

CDR3: CASSSAVSGILPGANVLTF
DNA: TGTGCCAGCAGTTCCGCCGTTAGCGGGATTCTCCCTGGGGCCAACGTCCTGACTTTC
V: TRBV6-8
D: TRBD2
J: TRBJ2-6
size: .

CDR3: CASSEVQGVTYEQYF
DNA: TGTGCCAGCAGTGAGGTACAGGGGGTAACCTACGAGCAGTACTTC
V: TRBV2
D: TRBD1
J: TRBJ2-7
size: many

CDR3: CATSEGTLPDTQYF
DNA: TGTGCCACCAGTGAAGGGACACTACCAGATACGCAGTATTTT
V: TRBV24-1
D: .
J: TRBJ2-3
size: many

CDR3: CASSLDGRSSYEQYF
DNA: TGCGCCAGCAGCTTGGACGGAAGGAGCTCCTACGAGCAGTACTTC
V: TRBV5-1
D: .
J: TRBJ2-7
size: many

CDR3: CASSSRMSIMSNQPQHF
DNA: TGTGCCAGCAGCTCCAGAATGTCTATAATGAGCAATCAGCCCCAGCATTTT
V: TRBV7-8
D: .
J: TRBJ1-5
size: few

CDR3: CASSPASTGEFLDYGYTF
DNA: TGCGCCAGCAGCCCAGCCTCGACAGGGGAGTTTCTCGACTATGGCTACACCTTC
V: TRBV4-3
D: TRBD1
J: TRBJ1-2
size: few

CDR3: CASRSALGAETQYF
DNA: TGTGCCAGCCGCTCAGCCTTAGGGGCGGAGACCCAGTACTTC
V: TRBV12-3/TRBV12-4
D: .
J: TRBJ2-5
size: many